The rows below give T cell receptor beta chains drawn from one sample of a study of identical twins. TCRdb ran MiXCR on the 5' RACE reads and lists one entry per CDR3 protein. The sample holds roughly 1.6 million distinct CDR3 sequences, about 32% seen once. Sequenced input: cord blood. These receptors were collected from a newborn girl in good health. The CDR3 runs from the conserved cysteine through the conserved F or W. Each record gives: clone size, J gene, V gene, D gene, CDR3 protein, CDR3 DNA. The D gene is left open where the match is weak. Only some rows state a clone size, as once, few, many or a class for expanded clones.

clone size: few; J gene: TRBJ1-1; V gene: TRBV20-1; D gene: TRBD1; CDR3 protein: CSALQGAGTEAFF; CDR3 DNA: TGCAGTGCGCTACAGGGGGCGGGCACTGAAGCTTTCTTT
clone size: .; J gene: TRBJ1-2; V gene: TRBV10-3; D gene: .; CDR3 protein: CAISERTDGYTF; CDR3 DNA: TGTGCCATCAGTGAGAGAACCGATGGCTACACCTTC
clone size: few; J gene: TRBJ2-5; V gene: TRBV5-1; D gene: .; CDR3 protein: CASSLQGGRETQYF; CDR3 DNA: TGCGCCAGCAGCTTACAGGGGGGGCGAGAGACCCAGTACTTC
clone size: .; J gene: TRBJ1-1; V gene: TRBV27; D gene: TRBD1; CDR3 protein: CASRKHAGTDFEAFF; CDR3 DNA: TGTGCCAGCCGCAAACACGCCGGGACAGACTTTGAAGCTTTCTTT
clone size: .; J gene: TRBJ2-7; V gene: TRBV6-5; D gene: TRBD2; CDR3 protein: CASSYLAGMYEQYF; CDR3 DNA: TGTGCCAGCAGTTACCTAGCGGGAATGTACGAGCAGTACTTC
clone size: few; J gene: TRBJ2-1; V gene: TRBV7-9; D gene: .; CDR3 protein: CASNGVGNEQFF; CDR3 DNA: TGTGCCAGCAACGGGGTGGGGAATGAGCAGTTCTTC
clone size: few; J gene: TRBJ2-3; V gene: TRBV14; D gene: .; CDR3 protein: CASSQRGRPRPQYF; CDR3 DNA: TGTGCCAGCAGCCAACGGGGTCGACCCCGCCCGCAGTATTTT
clone size: few; J gene: TRBJ2-3; V gene: TRBV25-1; D gene: TRBD2; CDR3 protein: CASSARSGLAGVDTQYF; CDR3 DNA: TGTGCCAGCAGTGCCCGGTCTGGACTAGCGGGAGTAGATACGCAGTATTTT
clone size: .; J gene: TRBJ2-1; V gene: TRBV6-5; D gene: .; CDR3 protein: CASSPPVTMNNGQFF; CDR3 DNA: TGTGCCAGCAGTCCCCCGGTGACTATGAACAATGGGCAGTTCTTC
clone size: few; J gene: TRBJ2-3; V gene: TRBV15; D gene: TRBD2; CDR3 protein: CATRSLAGGRTDTQYF; CDR3 DNA: TGTGCCACCAGATCCTTAGCGGGAGGTCGCACAGATACGCAGTATTTT
clone size: .; J gene: TRBJ2-3; V gene: TRBV12-5; D gene: .; CDR3 protein: CASGLVLMGSADTQYF; CDR3 DNA: TGTGCTAGTGGTTTGGTACTGATGGGGAGCGCAGATACGCAGTATTTT
clone size: few; J gene: TRBJ2-3; V gene: TRBV4-2; D gene: .; CDR3 protein: CASSQDRGLDTQYF; CDR3 DNA: TGTGCCAGCAGCCAAGATCGGGGTCTGGATACGCAGTATTTT
clone size: .; J gene: TRBJ2-5; V gene: TRBV11-2; D gene: TRBD1; CDR3 protein: CASSLKAGTGGTQYF; CDR3 DNA: TGTGCCAGCAGTCTCAAAGCCGGGACAGGGGGGACCCAGTACTTC
clone size: few; J gene: TRBJ2-5; V gene: TRBV10-3; D gene: TRBD2; CDR3 protein: CAISGGLGQETQYF; CDR3 DNA: TGTGCCATCAGTGGGGGACTAGGTCAAGAGACCCAGTACTTC